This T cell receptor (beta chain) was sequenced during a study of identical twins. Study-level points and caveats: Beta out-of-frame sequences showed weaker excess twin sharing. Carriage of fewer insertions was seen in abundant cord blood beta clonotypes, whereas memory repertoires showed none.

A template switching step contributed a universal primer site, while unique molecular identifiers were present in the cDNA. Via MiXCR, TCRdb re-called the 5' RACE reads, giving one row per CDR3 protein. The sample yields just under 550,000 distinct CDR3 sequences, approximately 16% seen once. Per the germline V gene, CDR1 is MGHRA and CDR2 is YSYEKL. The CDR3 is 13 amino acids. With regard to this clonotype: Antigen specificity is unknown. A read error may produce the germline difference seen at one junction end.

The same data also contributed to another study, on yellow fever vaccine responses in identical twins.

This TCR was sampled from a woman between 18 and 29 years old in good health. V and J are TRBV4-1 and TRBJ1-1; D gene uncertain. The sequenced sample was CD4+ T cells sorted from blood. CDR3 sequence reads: CTSSQDRWTEAFF. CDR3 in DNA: TGCACCAGCAGCCAAGATCGGTGGACTGAAGCTTTCTTT.